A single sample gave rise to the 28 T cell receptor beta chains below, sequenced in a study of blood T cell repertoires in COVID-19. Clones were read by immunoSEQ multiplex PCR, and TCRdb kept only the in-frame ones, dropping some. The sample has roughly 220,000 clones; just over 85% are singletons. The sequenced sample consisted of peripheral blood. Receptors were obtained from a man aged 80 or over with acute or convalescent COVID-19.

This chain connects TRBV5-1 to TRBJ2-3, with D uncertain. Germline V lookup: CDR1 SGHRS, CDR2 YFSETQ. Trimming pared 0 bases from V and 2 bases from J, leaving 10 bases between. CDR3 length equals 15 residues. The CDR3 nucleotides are TGCGCCAGCAGCTTGGGCGGATCCCTCACAGATACGCAGTATTTT. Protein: CASSLGGSLTDTQYF.

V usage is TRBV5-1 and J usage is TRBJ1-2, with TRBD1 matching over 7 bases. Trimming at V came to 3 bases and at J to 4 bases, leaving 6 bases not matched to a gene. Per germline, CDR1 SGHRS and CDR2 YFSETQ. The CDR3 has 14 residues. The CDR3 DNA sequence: TGCGCCAGCAGCTCGGGAGGGGGCGGCTATGGCTACACCTTC. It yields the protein CASSSGGGGYGYTF.

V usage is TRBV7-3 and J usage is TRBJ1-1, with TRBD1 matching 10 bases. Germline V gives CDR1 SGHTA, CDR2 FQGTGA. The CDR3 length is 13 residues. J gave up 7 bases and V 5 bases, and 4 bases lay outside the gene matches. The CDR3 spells CASSPWDRGEAFF. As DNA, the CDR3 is TGTGCCAGCAGCCCCTGGGACAGGGGTGAAGCTTTCTTT.

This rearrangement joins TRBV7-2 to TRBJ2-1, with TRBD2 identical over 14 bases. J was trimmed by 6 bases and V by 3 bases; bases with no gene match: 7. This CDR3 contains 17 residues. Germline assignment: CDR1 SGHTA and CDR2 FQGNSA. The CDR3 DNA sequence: TGTGCCAGCAGCTTCAGACTAGCGGGAGGGTCGGGCAATGAGCAGTTCTTC. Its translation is CASSFRLAGGSGNEQFF.

The CDR3 is CASSSTGDRIYEQYF. In DNA, the CDR3 is TGTGCCAGCAGTTCCACAGGAGACAGGATCTACGAGCAGTACTTC. The chain joins TRBV28 to TRBJ2-7; maybe TRBD1 (6 bases). V shed 4 bases and J shed 3 bases, with 16 bases lying between them. This CDR3 has 15 residues. Germline V CDR1 and CDR2: MDHEN, SYDVKM.

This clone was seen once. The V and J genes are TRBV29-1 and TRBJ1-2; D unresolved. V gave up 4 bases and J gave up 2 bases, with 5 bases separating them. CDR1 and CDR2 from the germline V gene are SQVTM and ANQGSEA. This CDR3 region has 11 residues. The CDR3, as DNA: TGCAGCGTTGGGCAGAACTATGGCTACACCTTC. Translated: CSVGQNYGYTF.

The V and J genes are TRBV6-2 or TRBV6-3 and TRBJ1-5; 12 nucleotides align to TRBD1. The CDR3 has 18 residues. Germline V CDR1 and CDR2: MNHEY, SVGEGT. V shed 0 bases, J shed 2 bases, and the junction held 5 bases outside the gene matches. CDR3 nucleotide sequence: TGTGCCAGCAGTTACTCGGGACAGGGGGCTAGGGGCAATCAGCCCCAGCATTTT. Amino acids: CASSYSGQGARGNQPQHF.

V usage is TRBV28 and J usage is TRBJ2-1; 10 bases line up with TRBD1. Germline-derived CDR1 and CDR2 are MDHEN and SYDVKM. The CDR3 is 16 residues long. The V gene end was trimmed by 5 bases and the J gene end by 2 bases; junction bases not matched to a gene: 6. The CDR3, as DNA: TGTGCCAGCAGTAGAGGGACAGGGGCGACCTACAATGAGCAGTTCTTC. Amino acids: CASSRGTGATYNEQFF. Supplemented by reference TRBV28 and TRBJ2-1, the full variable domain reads DVKVTQSSRYLVKRTGEKVFLECVQDMDHENMFWYRQDPGLGLRLIYFSYDVKMKEKGDIPEGYSVSREKKERFSLILESASTNQTSMYLCASSRGTGATYNEQFFGPGTRLTVL.

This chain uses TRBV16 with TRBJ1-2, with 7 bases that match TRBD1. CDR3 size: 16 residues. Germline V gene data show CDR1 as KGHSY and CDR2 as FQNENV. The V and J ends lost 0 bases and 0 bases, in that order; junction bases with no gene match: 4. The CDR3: CASSQSLDRSNYGYTF. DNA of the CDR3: TGTGCCAGCAGCCAATCGTTGGACAGGTCTAACTATGGCTACACCTTC.

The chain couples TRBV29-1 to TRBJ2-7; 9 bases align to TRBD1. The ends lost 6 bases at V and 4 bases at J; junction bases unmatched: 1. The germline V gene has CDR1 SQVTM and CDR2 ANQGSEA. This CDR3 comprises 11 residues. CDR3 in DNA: TGCAGCGTGGGGACAGGGTACGAGCAGTACGTC. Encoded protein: CSVGTGYEQYV.

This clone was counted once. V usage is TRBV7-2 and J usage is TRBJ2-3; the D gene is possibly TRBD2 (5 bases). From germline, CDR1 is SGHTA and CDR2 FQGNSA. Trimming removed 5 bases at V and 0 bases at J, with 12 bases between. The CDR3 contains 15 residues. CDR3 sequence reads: CASSPREGSTDTQYF. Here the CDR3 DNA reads TGTGCCAGCAGCCCGAGAGAGGGTAGCACAGATACGCAGTATTTT.

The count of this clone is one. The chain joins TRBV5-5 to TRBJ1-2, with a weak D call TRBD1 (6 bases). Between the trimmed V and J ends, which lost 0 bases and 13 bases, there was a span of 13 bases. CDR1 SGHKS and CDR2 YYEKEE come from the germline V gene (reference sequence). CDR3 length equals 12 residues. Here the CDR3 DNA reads TGTGCCAGCAGCTTGGTGCCAGGGGCCGGCACCTTC. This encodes CASSLVPGAGTF.

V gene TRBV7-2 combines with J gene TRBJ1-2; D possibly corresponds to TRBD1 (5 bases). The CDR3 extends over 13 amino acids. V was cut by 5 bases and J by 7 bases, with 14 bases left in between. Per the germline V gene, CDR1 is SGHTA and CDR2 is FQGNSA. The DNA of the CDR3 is TGTGCCAGCAGCCTAGGGGCAGGGCTTGGCTACACCTTC. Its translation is CASSLGAGLGYTF. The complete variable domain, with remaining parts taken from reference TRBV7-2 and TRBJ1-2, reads GAGVSQSPSNKVTEKGKDVELRCDPISGHTALYWYRQSLGQGLEFLIYFQGNSAPDKSGLPSDRFSAERTGGSVSTLTIQRTQQEDSAVYLCASSLGAGLGYTFGSGTRLTVV.

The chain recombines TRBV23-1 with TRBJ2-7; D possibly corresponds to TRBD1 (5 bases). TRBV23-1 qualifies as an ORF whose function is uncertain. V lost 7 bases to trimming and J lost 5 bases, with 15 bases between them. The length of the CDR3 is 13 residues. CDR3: CASTRQPRDEQYF. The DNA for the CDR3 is TGCGCCAGCACCCGACAGCCCCGCGACGAGCAGTACTTC.

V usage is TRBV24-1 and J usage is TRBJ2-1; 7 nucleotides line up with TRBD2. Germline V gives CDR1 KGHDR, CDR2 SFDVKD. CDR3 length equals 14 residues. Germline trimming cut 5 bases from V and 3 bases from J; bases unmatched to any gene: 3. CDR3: CATSGLAGYNEQFF. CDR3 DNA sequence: TGTGCCACCAGTGGACTAGCCGGCTACAATGAGCAGTTCTTC.

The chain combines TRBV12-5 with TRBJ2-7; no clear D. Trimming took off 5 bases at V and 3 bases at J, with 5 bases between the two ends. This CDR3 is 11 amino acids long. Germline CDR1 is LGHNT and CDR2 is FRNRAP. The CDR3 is CASGTNYEQYV. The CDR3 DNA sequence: TGTGCTAGTGGTACAAACTACGAGCAGTACGTC.

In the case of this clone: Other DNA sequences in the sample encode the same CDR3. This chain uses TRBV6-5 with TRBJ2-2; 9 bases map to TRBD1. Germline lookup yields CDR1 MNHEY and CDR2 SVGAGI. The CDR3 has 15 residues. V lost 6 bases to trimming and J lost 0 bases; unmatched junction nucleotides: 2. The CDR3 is CASRRQGANTGELFF. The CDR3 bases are TGTGCCAGCAGGAGACAGGGGGCGAACACCGGGGAGCTGTTTTTT.

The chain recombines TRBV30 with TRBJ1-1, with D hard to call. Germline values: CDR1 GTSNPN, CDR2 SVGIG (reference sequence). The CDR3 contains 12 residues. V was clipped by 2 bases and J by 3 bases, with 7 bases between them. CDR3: CAWSFGHTEAFF. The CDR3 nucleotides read TGTGCCTGGAGTTTTGGCCACACTGAAGCTTTCTTT. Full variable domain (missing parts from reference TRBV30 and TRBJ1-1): SQTIHQWPATLVQPVGSPLSLECTVEGTSNPNLYWYRQAAGRGLQLLFYSVGIGQISSEVPQNLSASRPQDRQFILSSKKLLLSDSGFYLCAWSFGHTEAFFGQGTRLTVV.

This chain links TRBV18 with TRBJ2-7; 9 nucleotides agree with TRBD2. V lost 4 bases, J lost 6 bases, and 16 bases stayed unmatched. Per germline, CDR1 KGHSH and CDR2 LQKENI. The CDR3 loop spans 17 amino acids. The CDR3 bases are TGTGCCAGCTCACTGACTCGGGGTAGCGGGAGACAAGGCGAGCAGTACGTC. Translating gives CASSLTRGSGRQGEQYV.

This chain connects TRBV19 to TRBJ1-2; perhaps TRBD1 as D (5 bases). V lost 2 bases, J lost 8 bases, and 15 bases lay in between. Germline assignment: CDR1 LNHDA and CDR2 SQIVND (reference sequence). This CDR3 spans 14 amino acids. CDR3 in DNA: TGTGCCAGTAGTATACTGCAGGGTCTGGGCGGCTACACCTTC. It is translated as CASSILQGLGGYTF.

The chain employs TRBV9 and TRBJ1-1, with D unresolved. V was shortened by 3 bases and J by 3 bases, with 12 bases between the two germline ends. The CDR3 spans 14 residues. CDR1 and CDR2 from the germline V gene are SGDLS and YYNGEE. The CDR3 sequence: CASSGRLADTEAFF. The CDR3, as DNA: TGTGCCAGCAGCGGACGACTTGCGGACACTGAAGCTTTCTTT.

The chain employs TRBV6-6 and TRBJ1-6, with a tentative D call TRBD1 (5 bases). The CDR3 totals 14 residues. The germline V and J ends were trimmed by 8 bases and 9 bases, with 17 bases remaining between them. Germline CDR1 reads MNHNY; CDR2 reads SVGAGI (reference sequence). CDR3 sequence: CASGGEQGGSPLHF. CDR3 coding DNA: TGTGCCAGCGGGGGGGAGCAAGGCGGTTCACCCCTCCACTTT.

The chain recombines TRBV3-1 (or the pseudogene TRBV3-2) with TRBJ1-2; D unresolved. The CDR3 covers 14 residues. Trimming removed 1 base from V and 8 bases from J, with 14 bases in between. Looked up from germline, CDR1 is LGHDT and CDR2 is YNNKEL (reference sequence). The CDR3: CASSQGSGVFGYTF. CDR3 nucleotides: TGTGCCAGCAGCCAAGGTTCCGGGGTATTCGGCTACACCTTC.

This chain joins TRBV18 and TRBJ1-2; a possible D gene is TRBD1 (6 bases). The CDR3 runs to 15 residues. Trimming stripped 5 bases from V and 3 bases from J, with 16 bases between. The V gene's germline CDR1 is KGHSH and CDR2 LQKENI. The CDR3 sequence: CASSTLGGLDYGYTF. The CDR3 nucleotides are TGTGCCAGCTCAACGCTAGGGGGTCTGGACTATGGCTACACCTTC.

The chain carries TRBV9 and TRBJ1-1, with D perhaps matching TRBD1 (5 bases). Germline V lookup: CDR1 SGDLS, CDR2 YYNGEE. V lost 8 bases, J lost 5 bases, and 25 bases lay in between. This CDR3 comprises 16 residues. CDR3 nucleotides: TGTGCCAGAGGAGGGCGATATGGAGGGGTTAGTACTGAAGCTTTCTTT. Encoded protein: CARGGRYGGVSTEAFF.

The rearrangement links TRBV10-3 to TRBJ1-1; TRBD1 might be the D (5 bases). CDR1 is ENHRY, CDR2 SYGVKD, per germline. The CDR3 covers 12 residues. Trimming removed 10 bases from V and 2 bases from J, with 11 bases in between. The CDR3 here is CATNQGNTEAFF. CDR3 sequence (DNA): TGTGCCACAAATCAGGGAAACACTGAAGCTTTCTTT.

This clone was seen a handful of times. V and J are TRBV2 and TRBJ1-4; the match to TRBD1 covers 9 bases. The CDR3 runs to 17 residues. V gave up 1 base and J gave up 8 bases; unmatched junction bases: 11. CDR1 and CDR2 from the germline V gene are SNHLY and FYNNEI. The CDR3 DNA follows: TGTGCCAGCAGTGAAGGGGCGACAGGGGGTAAGGGAGAAAAACTGTTTTTT. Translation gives CASSEGATGGKGEKLFF.

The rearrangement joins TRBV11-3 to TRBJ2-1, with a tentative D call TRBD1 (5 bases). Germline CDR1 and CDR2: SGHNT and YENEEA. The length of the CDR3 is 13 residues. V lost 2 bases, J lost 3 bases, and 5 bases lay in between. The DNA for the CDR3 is TGTGCCAGCAGCTTACAGGGCTACAATGAGCAGTTCTTC. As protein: CASSLQGYNEQFF.